This T cell receptor (beta chain) came from a study of technical replicates of blood from a handful of donors. Sequenced by immunoSEQ multiplex PCR; TCRdb stores in-frame clones only, minus some. The sample contains about 76,000 clones, 80% to 90% of which appear only once. This clone was seen a handful of times. This TCR derives from a human donor in good health. Some clones in this sample may be carry-over from other donors' samples. Sequenced sample: PBMCs.

The CDR3 here is CASSSGGGGYNEQFF. CDR3 DNA: TGTGCCAGCAGCTCAGGGGGCGGGGGCTACAATGAGCAGTTCTTC. V usage is TRBV11-3 and J usage is TRBJ2-1; TRBD1 is a possible D gene (8 bases). The CDR3 consists of 15 residues. The germline V and J ends were trimmed by 4 bases and 3 bases, with 13 bases remaining between them. Germline CDR1 and CDR2: SGHNT and YENEEA.